This T cell receptor (beta chain) was captured by sequencing in a study of neurological immune-mediated disorders. The cDNA was synthesized by 5'RACE incorporating 10-nucleotide random UMIs. Over 170 million TCR-beta sequences, together covering 15-18 subjects, were produced by every individual sequencing run that was carried out. TCRdb reprocessed the 5' RACE reads via MiXCR and lists one record per CDR3 protein. This sample has about 24,000 distinct CDR3 sequences; over 10% occur once, and the top ten carry 16%. This clonotype has a count of ten or more. The antigen is undetermined. Study conclusions and caveats: Across subjects, expanded clones had no CDR3 amino acid sequences in common, pointing to private repertoires in all groups. The most TCR clonal expansion was seen in HTLV-1-associated myelopathy, and the least was seen in multiple sclerosis, which fell below healthy controls.

Material for sequencing was PBMCs. This clonotype was obtained from a woman in her 40s with HTLV-1-associated myelopathy (HAM/TSP).

The CDR3 sequence is CASSESGGARDTQYF. CDR3 in DNA: TGTGCCAGCAGCGAAAGCGGGGGGGCCAGGGATACGCAGTATTTT. The chain joins TRBV7-8 to TRBJ2-3, with 10 bases aligning to TRBD2. This CDR3 spans 15 amino acids. The J segment lost 6 bases and the V segment lost 5 bases, leaving 8 bases of the junction unmatched. Germline V gene lookup returns CDR1 SGHVS and CDR2 FQNEAQ.